The source of this TCR beta chain is a study of CD8 T cells in ankylosing spondylitis. The study, taken as a whole, reports: CD8+ by phenotype, disease-linked clones were relatively rare in peripheral blood. In reactive arthritis synovial fluid and blood, some motif variants had been reported before. The authors reported significant enrichment of disease-linked clones in matched ankylosing spondylitis synovial fluid.

The CDR3 loop spans 15 amino acids. Per germline, CDR1 KGHSY and CDR2 FQNENV. V was trimmed by 4 bases and J by 6 bases, leaving 15 bases between them. Note on this clonotype: Its antigen remains unknown.

Generation of TCR beta libraries employed quantitative 5'-RACE incorporating molecular barcodes. In TCRdb, the 5' RACE reads were re-called with MiXCR into one record per CDR3 protein. This sample has 150,000 to 200,000 distinct CDR3 sequences, with approximately 20% found just once. The clonotype was recovered from a male donor with ankylosing spondylitis or in good health (not recorded which). Input material: blood, either unsorted or a sorted T cell fraction (not recorded which). This chain links TRBV16 with TRBJ1-4; D unresolved. CDR3 sequence: CASSPNGMRDEKLFF. The CDR3 nucleotides are TGTGCCAGCAGCCCTAACGGAATGAGAGATGAAAAACTGTTTTTT. Drawing the rest from reference TRBV16 and TRBJ1-4, the complete variable domain is GEEVAQTPKHLVRGEGQKAKLYCAPIKGHSYVFWYQQVLKNEFKFLISFQNENVFDETGMPKERFSAKCLPNSPCSLEIQATKLEDSAVYFCASSPNGMRDEKLFFGSGTQLSVL.